Following are 9 T cell receptor beta chains from one sample sequenced in a study of blood T cells in healthy people across ages. A second 7 to 11 cycle PCR used barcoded and J-beta primers. TCRdb called the 5' RACE reads again in MiXCR, with one record for every CDR3 protein. The table includes 600,000 to 650,000 distinct CDR3 sequences, about 53% detected once. The sample taken for sequencing was blood. All receptors derive from a man aged 60 to 69 in good health.

The chain couples TRBV28 to TRBJ2-3; 8 bases agree with TRBD1. Germline V gene sequence: CDR1 MDHEN, CDR2 SYDVKM. CDR3 length equals 15 residues. Trimming took 3 bases from V and 2 from J; bases not matched to a gene: 4. Here the CDR3 DNA reads TGTGCCAGCAGTTTGGGGGACAGGCACACAGATACGCAGTATTTT. As protein: CASSLGDRHTDTQYF.

The rearrangement links TRBV5-1 to TRBJ2-7; 11 nucleotides agree with TRBD1. The junction had 6 bases not matched to a gene; V was cut back by 7 bases and J by 3 bases. The CDR3 sequence is 14 residues long. CDR1 SGHRS and CDR2 YFSETQ come from the germline V gene. The CDR3 coding sequence is TGCGCCAGCCATGCTGGGACAGGGGGCTACGAGCAGTACTTC. Translation gives CASHAGTGGYEQYF. The complete variable domain, with remaining parts taken from reference TRBV5-1 and TRBJ2-7, reads KAGVTQTPRYLIKTRGQQVTLSCSPISGHRSVSWYQQTPGQGLQFLFEYFSETQRNKGNFPGRFSGRQFSNSRSEMNVSTLELGDSALYLCASHAGTGGYEQYFGPGTRLTVT.

This clonotype was detected a few times. The chain has TRBV5-6 and TRBJ2-7; 11 nucleotides line up with TRBD2. The J call is in doubt because the DNA end fits TRBJ2-1 better. There are 15 residues in the CDR3. The germline V gene has CDR1 SGHDT and CDR2 YYEEEE. This CDR3 reads CASSLEASGGNEQFF. The CDR3 nucleotides read TGTGCCAGCAGCTTGGAGGCTAGCGGGGGGAATGAGCAGTTCTTC.

The chain employs TRBV3-1 and TRBJ2-7, with D perhaps assigned TRBD1 or TRBD2 (5 bases each). V shed 2 bases and J shed 0 bases, with 20 bases lying between them. The CDR3 consists of 18 residues. Looked up from germline, CDR1 is LGHDT and CDR2 is YNNKEL (reference sequence). The CDR3 is CASSQWAFGTASSYEQYF. CDR3 in DNA: TGTGCCAGCAGCCAATGGGCCTTCGGGACGGCTAGCTCCTACGAGCAGTACTTC.

The CDR3 sequence is CAIRDITGDYGYTF. The CDR3 DNA is TGTGCCATCAGGGACATAACAGGGGACTATGGCTACACCTTC. The V and J genes are TRBV10-3 and TRBJ1-2; 7 bases are shared with TRBD1. CDR1 and CDR2 from the germline V gene are ENHRY and SYGVKD. The CDR3 totals 14 residues. With V trimmed by 6 bases and J by 3 bases, 7 bases remained unmatched.

This clonotype was seen once. CDR3 DNA: TGTGCCAGCACCCAGACCGGTGGCTATGGCTACACCTTC. Translated: CASTQTGGYGYTF. V is TRBV12-3 or TRBV12-4 and J is TRBJ1-2, with no clear D. The length of the CDR3 is 13 residues. Trimming removed 7 bases at V and 4 bases at J, with 13 bases between.

The chain links TRBV29-1 to TRBJ2-5; the match to TRBD2 covers 9 bases. J was trimmed by 2 bases and V by 6 bases; bases with no gene match: 4. CDR1 is SQVTM, CDR2 ANQGSEA, per germline. This CDR3 is built from 13 residues. The CDR3 is CSVLAGTQETQYF. The DNA of the CDR3 is TGCAGCGTCCTAGCGGGGACACAAGAGACCCAGTACTTC.

This clonotype was seen a handful of times. The chain recombines TRBV7-8 with TRBJ2-3, with TRBD2 matching over 9 bases. The V and J ends lost 5 bases and 2 bases, in that order; junction bases with no gene match: 11. Germline assignment: CDR1 SGHVS and CDR2 FQNEAQ. The CDR3 extends over 17 amino acids. The CDR3 region has the DNA TGTGCCAGCAGCGCCAACCCTAGCGGGGTGAACACAGATACGCAGTATTTT. This sequence encodes CASSANPSGVNTDTQYF.

The chain couples TRBV7-9 to TRBJ1-6, with D possibly being TRBD1 (5 bases). The germline CDR1 and CDR2 sequences are SEHNR and FQNEAQ (reference sequence). V was shortened by 3 bases and J by 9 bases, with 6 bases between the two germline ends. The CDR3 contains 12 residues. Here the CDR3 reads CASSFGASPLHF. The CDR3, as DNA: TGTGCCAGCAGCTTTGGGGCTTCACCCCTCCACTTT.